These 20 T cell receptor beta chains came from one sample sequenced in a study of beta chain features in type 1 diabetes. The isolated RNA, all of it, was reverse transcribed, so expressed TCRB transcripts were what got sequenced. The data were produced by immunoSEQ multiplex PCR, yet TCRdb's version contains in-frame clones alone and is incomplete. The repertoire holds about 930,000 clones, with about a sixth as singletons. Sequenced: naive CD4+ T cells from blood. The receptors originated from a woman aged 18-29 years in good health.

J is TRBJ1-1 and V is TRBV7-2; no firm D call. The CDR3 has 15 amino acids. CDR1 and CDR2 from the germline V gene are SGHTA and FQGNSA. V gave up 4 bases and J gave up 2 bases, with 14 bases separating them. DNA for the CDR3: TGTGCCAGCAGCTCCCAGAGGGTAGAAAACACTGAAGCTTTCTTT. Translating gives CASSSQRVENTEAFF.

The chain links TRBV6-1 to TRBJ2-5; the D gene is possibly TRBD2 (6 bases). The germline gives CDR1 MNHNS, CDR2 SASEGT. This CDR3 has 13 amino acids. V lost 4 bases, J lost 2 bases, and 8 bases lay in between. Here the CDR3 DNA reads TGTGCCAGCAGTGGGGACTGGCAAGAGACCCAGTACTTC. Its protein product is CASSGDWQETQYF.

The CDR3 coding sequence is TGTGCCACACGCCGGGACGCCTACAATGAGCAGTTCTTC. Protein product: CATRRDAYNEQFF. J is TRBJ2-1 and V is TRBV6-1; D tentatively fits TRBD1 or TRBD2 (5 bases each). V lost 10 bases to trimming and J lost 2 bases, with 12 bases between them. CDR3 length equals 13 residues. The germline gives CDR1 MNHNS, CDR2 SASEGT.

This clone was found a few times. This chain uses TRBV9 with TRBJ2-2; D possibly corresponds to TRBD2 (7 bases). Germline CDR1 and CDR2: SGDLS and YYNGEE. The CDR3 length is 16 residues. V lost 4 bases and J lost 0, with 13 bases in between. This chain's CDR3 is CASSLRGHANTGELFF. Written as DNA, the CDR3 is TGTGCCAGCAGCCTGCGGGGGCACGCGAACACCGGGGAGCTGTTTTTT.

The table lists this clone with a few counts. This chain links TRBV9 with TRBJ2-7, with 9 bases identical to TRBD1. CDR3 length: 16 residues. CDR1 and CDR2 (germline): SGDLS, YYNGEE. V lost 0 bases to trimming and J lost 4 bases; unmatched junction nucleotides: 8. The CDR3 coding sequence is TGTGCCAGCAGCGTAGCTCCGGGACAGGGCCAATACGAGCAGTACTTC. This translates into CASSVAPGQGQYEQYF.

This chain connects TRBV28 to TRBJ2-2; D is unresolved. Trimming shortened V by 5 bases and J by 9 bases, and 10 bases separated the two germline ends. This CDR3 has 12 amino acids. CDR1 is MDHEN, CDR2 SYDVKM, per germline. The CDR3 region has the DNA TGTGCCAGCAGTACCCGAATTCGGGAGCTGTTTTTT. Amino acid sequence: CASSTRIRELFF.

The chain is built from TRBV7-3 and TRBJ1-6; D unresolved. V dropped 4 bases and J dropped 4 bases, with 5 bases sitting between them. The CDR3 runs to 13 residues. Germline V gives CDR1 SGHTA, CDR2 FQGTGA. CDR3 loop: CASSSQYNSPLHF. For the CDR3, the DNA is TGTGCCAGCAGCTCCCAATATAATTCACCCCTCCACTTT.

The V gene is TRBV7-2, the J gene TRBJ2-6, with D possibly being TRBD2 (6 bases). Trimming pared 6 bases from V and 2 bases from J, leaving 20 bases between. CDR1 SGHTA and CDR2 FQGNSA come from the germline V gene. The CDR3 totals 18 residues. The CDR3 here is CASRSPSTGVAGANVLTF. For the CDR3, the DNA is TGTGCCAGCAGGAGCCCCTCAACGGGAGTAGCTGGGGCCAACGTCCTGACTTTC.

This clone was observed a handful of times. V and J are TRBV5-4 and TRBJ2-2, with unresolved D. Germline V gives CDR1 SGHNT, CDR2 YYREEE (reference sequence). The CDR3 spans 16 residues. The V end was cut by 4 bases, the J end by 4 bases, with 17 bases between. Here the CDR3 DNA reads TGTGCCAGCAGCATACGATTCCTTAGCTCCACCGGGGAGCTGTTTTTT. Protein sequence: CASSIRFLSSTGELFF. The full variable domain, in which reference TRBV5-4 and TRBJ2-2 provide the parts outside the CDR3, is ETGVTQSPTHLIKTRGQQVTLRCSSQSGHNTVSWYQQALGQGPQFIFQYYREEENGRGNFPPRFSGLQFPNYSSELNVNALELDDSALYLCASSIRFLSSTGELFFGEGSRLTVL.

The J gene is TRBJ1-6, the V gene TRBV28; 10 positions agree with TRBD1. V lost 5 bases, J lost 10 bases, and 17 bases stayed unmatched. Germline V gene data show CDR1 as MDHEN and CDR2 as SYDVKM. There are 18 residues in the CDR3. CDR3 residues: CASSPHPPTGGKGSPLHF. As DNA, the CDR3 is TGTGCCAGCAGTCCCCACCCGCCGACAGGGGGCAAAGGATCACCCCTCCACTTT.

This chain joins TRBV5-1 and TRBJ1-1; D call uncertain. Germline lookup yields CDR1 SGHRS and CDR2 YFSETQ. The CDR3 sequence is 14 residues long. V was shortened by 4 bases and J by 2 bases, with 12 bases between the two germline ends. CDR3 DNA sequence: TGCGCCAGCAGCACCCAAACAGATAACACTGAAGCTTTCTTT. It yields the protein CASSTQTDNTEAFF.

CDR3 loop: CASSQTGKESYTF. The CDR3 DNA reads TGCGCCAGCAGCCAGACAGGGAAAGAATCTTACACCTTC. The chain has TRBV4-3 and TRBJ1-2; 7 bases line up with TRBD1. V lost 3 bases and J lost 11; bases outside the gene matches: 9. CDR1 is LGHNA, CDR2 YSLEER, per germline. CDR3 length equals 13 residues.

There are a few counts of this clone. J is TRBJ2-1 and V is TRBV2; tentatively, D is TRBD2 (6 bases). The CDR3 spans 14 residues. The germline V gene has CDR1 SNHLY and CDR2 FYNNEI. V was shortened by 8 bases and J by 0 bases, with 11 bases between the two germline ends. This CDR3 reads CASGGISSYNEQFF. The CDR3 DNA reads TGTGCCAGCGGAGGGATCAGCTCCTACAATGAGCAGTTCTTC.

The sample holds a few counts of this clone. V usage is TRBV4-3 and J usage is TRBJ1-3; TRBD1 aligns across 10 bases. The J segment lost 4 bases and the V segment lost 6 bases, leaving 9 bases of the junction unmatched. Germline V CDR1 and CDR2: LGHNA, YSLEER. The CDR3 runs 16 residues. CDR3 DNA sequence: TGCGCCAGCAGGCACGAGGACAGGGGGTCAGGAAACACCATATATTTT. Its translation is CASRHEDRGSGNTIYF.

In its sample, this clone was seen a few times. This chain joins TRBV7-2 and TRBJ2-2; 7 bases agree with TRBD2. This CDR3 comprises 16 residues. With 3 bases clipped from V and 3 bases from J, the junction kept 7 bases outside the gene matches. The germline V gene encodes CDR1 SGHTA and CDR2 FQGNSA. The CDR3 sequence: CASSFGGTIDTGELFF. The CDR3 bases are TGTGCCAGCAGCTTCGGCGGGACTATCGACACCGGGGAGCTGTTTTTT.

This clone has just a few counts. J is TRBJ1-2 and V is TRBV5-8; D is unresolved. Trimming took off 2 bases at V and 4 bases at J, with 6 bases between the two ends. This CDR3 spans 12 amino acids. The germline V gene has CDR1 SGHTS and CDR2 YDEGEE. The CDR3 sequence: CASSLKFYGYTF. Written as DNA, the CDR3 is TGTGCCAGCAGCTTAAAGTTCTATGGCTACACCTTC.

This clone was observed a few times. The chain joins TRBV5-4 to TRBJ2-1; the match to TRBD2 covers 9 bases. Germline V gives CDR1 SGHNT, CDR2 YYREEE (reference sequence). V lost 0 bases and J lost 4; bases outside the gene matches: 5. This CDR3 has 16 amino acids. This CDR3 reads CASSLEIAGGYNEQFF. CDR3 sequence (DNA): TGTGCCAGCAGCTTGGAGATTGCGGGAGGGTACAATGAGCAGTTCTTC.

This chain uses TRBV18 with TRBJ2-7, with 12 bases identical to TRBD2. The CDR3 loop spans 19 amino acids. J gave up 2 bases and V 0 bases, and 11 bases lay outside the gene matches. CDR1 is KGHSH, CDR2 LQKENI, per germline. The CDR3 here is CASSPPWTEGLAGTYEQYF. The CDR3 nucleotides are TGTGCCAGCTCACCACCCTGGACTGAAGGACTAGCGGGAACCTACGAGCAGTACTTC.

This clone was observed at least ten times. The chain has TRBV21-1 and TRBJ2-1; the DNA was not compared with TRBD2, the D call given in the table. TRBV21-1 is described as a pseudogene. The CDR3 runs to 14 residues. As DNA, the CDR3 is TGTGCCAGCAGCAAAGCGACTTCCTACAATGAGCAGTTCTTC. Translating gives CASSKATSYNEQFF.

The chain recombines TRBV19 with TRBJ1-1, with TRBD1 matching 7 bases. Germline V gene sequence: CDR1 LNHDA, CDR2 SQIVND (reference sequence). V dropped 10 bases and J dropped 0; count of bases not matched to a gene: 5. The CDR3 consists of 13 residues. CDR3 in DNA: TGTGCCACCAGGGACAGAGTGAACACTGAAGCTTTCTTT. This sequence encodes CATRDRVNTEAFF.